Below are 13 T cell receptor beta chains sequenced from a single sample in a study of T cell responses to AZD1222 COVID-19 vaccine. Using immunoSEQ multiplex PCR, the repertoire was profiled, and TCRdb retains in-frame clones only, with some absent. The table records about 140,000 clones, around 92% of them present only once. Here the sequenced sample was peripheral blood, taken after recovery from COVID-19. These receptors were obtained from an adult who had recovered from COVID-19.

The CDR3 sequence: CASSFNSGFNTGELFF. DNA for the CDR3: TGTGCCAGCAGCTTTAACAGCGGCTTCAACACCGGGGAGCTGTTTTTT. The chain uses TRBV11-2 and TRBJ2-2; possibly TRBD2 for D (5 bases). V shed 3 bases and J shed 2 bases, with 13 bases lying between them. CDR3 length: 16 residues. Germline loops: CDR1 SGHAT, CDR2 FQNNGV.

This chain links TRBV3-1 (or the pseudogene TRBV3-2) with TRBJ2-2, with TRBD2 matching over 12 bases. J was trimmed by 7 bases and V by 4 bases; bases with no gene match: 13. Germline values: CDR1 LGHDT, CDR2 YNNKEL (reference sequence). This CDR3 region has 18 residues. The CDR3 here is CASSRTRTLAGGVGELFF. The CDR3 region has the DNA TGTGCCAGCAGCCGCACGAGAACACTAGCGGGAGGTGTCGGGGAGCTGTTTTTT.

The chain uses TRBV19 and TRBJ2-5, with 7 bases that match TRBD1. Germline trimming cut 5 bases from V and 5 bases from J; bases unmatched to any gene: 8. The V gene's germline CDR1 is LNHDA and CDR2 SQIVND (reference sequence). The CDR3 runs 14 residues. The chain's CDR3 is CASSPTTGLETQYF. The CDR3 region has the DNA TGTGCCAGTAGTCCCACGACAGGGTTGGAGACCCAGTACTTC.

This clone appeared once. The V call is TRBV19, the J call TRBJ2-7; TRBD1 matches 7 bases. CDR3 length: 15 residues. V was pared by 5 bases and J by 0 bases, with 7 bases of the junction left unmatched. Per germline, CDR1 LNHDA and CDR2 SQIVND (reference sequence). DNA of the CDR3: TGTGCCAGTAGTCTCCGGGGACAGAGCTCCTACGAGCAGTACTTC. Translation gives CASSLRGQSSYEQYF. The full variable domain, its missing parts supplied by reference TRBV19 and TRBJ2-7, is DGGITQSPKYLFRKEGQNVTLSCEQNLNHDAMYWYRQDPGQGLRLIYYSQIVNDFQKGDIAEGYSVSREKKESFPLTVTSAQKNPTAFYLCASSLRGQSSYEQYFGPGTRLTVT.

The rearrangement uses TRBV7-8 and TRBJ2-2, with D unclear. Trimming cost V 1 base and J 1 base, with 4 bases left between them. The V gene's germline CDR1 is SGHVS and CDR2 FQNEAQ. The CDR3 has 14 residues. The CDR3 coding sequence is TGTGCCAGCAGCTTAGTGTGGAACACCGGGGAGCTGTTTTTT. Translated, it gives CASSLVWNTGELFF.

This rearrangement joins TRBV7-3 to TRBJ2-7; 8 bases are shared with TRBD1. Trimming at V came to 5 bases and at J to 2 bases, leaving 8 bases not matched to a gene. CDR3 size: 15 residues. The V gene's germline CDR1 is SGHTA and CDR2 FQGTGA. The DNA for the CDR3 is TGTGCCAGCAGCATCGACAGGGGCCCTACCTACGAGCAGTACTTC. Amino acid sequence: CASSIDRGPTYEQYF.

The V call is TRBV5-1, the J call TRBJ2-1; a weak D match, TRBD2 (5 bases). The CDR3 contains 14 residues. Germline CDR1 SGHRS, CDR2 YFSETQ. V was cut by 5 bases and J by 4 bases, with 13 bases left in between. In nucleotides, the CDR3 is TGCGCCAGCAGTGTCTCGGGAAGGTACAATGAGCAGTTCTTC. This codes for CASSVSGRYNEQFF.

This clone was recorded only once. The chain uses TRBV10-3 and TRBJ2-7; no firm D call. There are 14 residues in the CDR3. The germline V gene encodes CDR1 ENHRY and CDR2 SYGVKD. The ends were cut back, 10 bases at V and 1 base at J, with 17 bases in the middle. Here the CDR3 reads CATLGSGYSYEQYF. CDR3 nucleotide sequence: TGTGCCACCTTAGGGTCTGGCTATTCCTACGAGCAGTACTTC.

The chain has TRBV11-1 and TRBJ2-1, with TRBD2 identical over 7 bases. Looked up from germline, CDR1 is SGHAT and CDR2 is FQDESV (reference sequence). The CDR3 contains 15 residues. J gave up 5 bases and V 3 bases, and 7 bases lay outside the gene matches. The CDR3 DNA follows: TGTGCCAGCAGCTTTCCTCCTAGCGGAAACAATGAGCAGTTCTTC. This encodes CASSFPPSGNNEQFF.

This chain uses TRBV11-2 with TRBJ2-7; D possibly corresponds to TRBD2 (5 bases). The CDR3 is 16 residues long. Looked up from germline, CDR1 is SGHAT and CDR2 is FQNNGV. The V gene lost 5 bases and the J gene lost 0 bases, with 17 bases spanning the gap. The CDR3 protein is CASSLGRGLHSYEQYF. CDR3 DNA sequence: TGTGCCAGCAGCCTAGGGAGAGGGCTCCACTCCTACGAGCAGTACTTC.

The chain links TRBV5-5 to TRBJ1-3; D is undetermined. The CDR3 consists of 14 residues. The V and J ends lost 3 bases and 1 base respectively, with 8 bases between them. Germline assignment: CDR1 SGHKS and CDR2 YYEKEE (reference sequence). CDR3 nucleotides: TGTGCCAGCAGCTATGGGTCGTCTGGAAACACCATATATTTT. Its translation is CASSYGSSGNTIYF.

The chain has TRBV27 and TRBJ1-1; no clear D gene. This CDR3 contains 14 residues. The V and J ends lost 3 bases and 0 bases respectively, with 8 bases between them. Germline lookup yields CDR1 MNHEY and CDR2 SMNVEV (reference sequence). The CDR3 sequence: CASSFRVMNTEAFF. The DNA for the CDR3 is TGTGCCAGCAGTTTCCGCGTGATGAACACTGAAGCTTTCTTT.

The genes are TRBV28 and TRBJ2-6; no clear D gene. Germline CDR1 and CDR2: MDHEN and SYDVKM. The CDR3 has 16 residues. V gave up 4 bases and J gave up 0 bases, with 10 bases separating them. DNA of the CDR3: TGTGCCAGCAGTTATGGGGATTACTCTGGGGCCAACGTCCTGACTTTC. This sequence encodes CASSYGDYSGANVLTF. The full variable domain, in which reference TRBV28 and TRBJ2-6 provide the parts outside the CDR3, is DVKVTQSSRYLVKRTGEKVFLECVQDMDHENMFWYRQDPGLGLRLIYFSYDVKMKEKGDIPEGYSVSREKKERFSLILESASTNQTSMYLCASSYGDYSGANVLTFGAGSRLTVL.